A single sample is the source of the 23 T cell receptor beta chains below, sequenced in a study of beta chain features in type 1 diabetes. The study, taken as a whole, reports: Type 1 diabetes patients had TCRB CDR3s that were shorter (moderately but significantly so) in all four CD4+ subsets.

Their target antigens are unknown. The study reverse transcribed the entire isolated RNA, so it sequenced expressed TCRB transcripts. TCRdb's table, derived via immunoSEQ multiplex PCR, lists solely in-frame clones and lacks some. The data show 50,000 or so clones, roughly 40% seen once. What was sequenced was stem cell memory CD4+ T cells from blood. The receptors here all came from a man aged 25-45 years with type 1 diabetes.

V gene TRBV9 combines with J gene TRBJ2-1; D may be TRBD2 (5 bases). The CDR3 extends over 15 amino acids. Germline values: CDR1 SGDLS, CDR2 YYNGEE. V lost 3 bases to trimming and J lost 0 bases, with 10 bases between them. The CDR3 coding sequence is TGTGCCAGCAGCGCCCGAGGGAACTCCTACAATGAGCAGTTCTTC. Translation gives CASSARGNSYNEQFF.

V gene TRBV25-1 combines with J gene TRBJ2-5, with D possibly TRBD2 on 6 matching bases. The CDR3 is made up of 16 amino acids. The germline V gene encodes CDR1 MGHDK and CDR2 SYGVNS. Trimming stripped 4 bases from V and 1 base from J, with 16 bases between. CDR3: CASSAGNGGSQETQYF. Written as DNA, the CDR3 is TGTGCCAGCAGTGCGGGAAACGGAGGGTCCCAAGAGACCCAGTACTTC.

The V gene is TRBV2, the J gene TRBJ1-2, with 8 bases lining up with TRBD1. The CDR3 contains 15 residues. CDR1 is SNHLY and CDR2 is FYNNEI in the germline V gene. V was pared by 3 bases and J by 2 bases, with 5 bases of the junction left unmatched. The CDR3 nucleotides are TGTGCCAGCAGTGAGGACAGGGTGTTGAACTATGGCTACACCTTC. It specifies CASSEDRVLNYGYTF.

The gene calls are TRBV19 and TRBJ2-1, with D uncertain. Germline V gives CDR1 LNHDA, CDR2 SQIVND (reference sequence). V lost 7 bases to trimming and J lost 5 bases, with 15 bases between them. The CDR3 runs to 14 residues. As DNA, the CDR3 is TGTGCCAGTATCGATGGTCGGAGTAACAATGAGCAGTTCTTC. Amino acids: CASIDGRSNNEQFF.

This chain connects TRBV4-3 to TRBJ2-3; TRBD2 agrees at 12 bases. V lost 1 base, J lost 3 bases, and 8 bases stayed unmatched. Germline CDR1 is LGHNA and CDR2 is YSLEER. The CDR3 has 18 residues. The CDR3 here is CASSQGLGLAGGTDTQYF. In DNA, the CDR3 is TGCGCCAGCAGCCAAGGGCTGGGACTAGCGGGTGGAACAGATACGCAGTATTTT.

The rearrangement links TRBV5-4 to TRBJ2-5; a possible D gene is TRBD2 (5 bases). V lost 0 bases and J 5 bases, leaving 11 bases between the germline ends. Germline V gives CDR1 SGHNT, CDR2 YYREEE (reference sequence). The CDR3 runs to 14 residues. The CDR3 is CASSLAGSRETQYF. The CDR3 coding sequence is TGTGCCAGCAGCTTGGCGGGGAGCCGGGAGACCCAGTACTTC.

In the case of this clone: The same CDR3 also results from other DNA sequences found in this sample. V usage is TRBV18 and J usage is TRBJ2-7; the match to TRBD1 covers 9 bases. V trimming: 2 bases; J trimming: 2 bases; junction bases outside the gene matches: 1. This CDR3 comprises 14 residues. From germline, CDR1 is KGHSH and CDR2 LQKENI. The CDR3 here is CASSPGTGPYEQYF. The CDR3 nucleotides are TGTGCCAGCTCACCAGGGACAGGGCCCTACGAGCAGTACTTC.

V gene TRBV7-9 combines with J gene TRBJ2-1; tentatively, D is TRBD2 (6 bases). Deletions cut 1 base from V and 12 bases from J, with 13 bases between. The CDR3 is made up of 13 amino acids. Per germline, CDR1 SEHNR and CDR2 FQNEAQ (reference sequence). This chain's CDR3 is CASSLEGRIWQFF. In DNA, the CDR3 is TGTGCCAGCAGCTTAGAAGGGAGGATTTGGCAGTTCTTC.

The sample holds a few counts of this clone. The V gene is TRBV18, the J gene TRBJ2-2; D is perhaps TRBD1 (6 bases). CDR1 and CDR2 (germline): KGHSH, LQKENI. This CDR3 is 14 amino acids long. The V end was cut by 8 bases, the J end by 6 bases, with 16 bases between. CDR3 region: CASRIAGAPGELFF. The CDR3 region has the DNA TGTGCCAGCCGGATCGCAGGGGCCCCCGGGGAGCTGTTTTTT. The full variable domain, completed using reference TRBV18 and TRBJ2-2, is NAGVMQNPRHLVRRRGQEARLRCSPMKGHSHVYWYRQLPEEGLKFMVYLQKENIIDESGMPKERFSAEFPKEGPSILRIQQVVRGDSAAYFCASRIAGAPGELFFGEGSRLTVL.

The rearrangement uses TRBV29-1 and TRBJ2-1; 8 positions agree with TRBD1. This CDR3 is built from 15 residues. The trim removed 7 bases at V and 0 bases at J, leaving 8 bases unmatched. Looked up from germline, CDR1 is SQVTM and CDR2 is ANQGSEA. The CDR3: CSANRGSSSYNEQFF. The CDR3, as DNA: TGCAGCGCGAACAGGGGGTCGAGCTCCTACAATGAGCAGTTCTTC.

The V gene is TRBV6-5, the J gene TRBJ2-5, with 10 bases that match TRBD2. Germline V gives CDR1 MNHEY, CDR2 SVGAGI. CDR3 length: 15 amino acids. The V segment lost 6 bases and the J segment 6 bases; nucleotides outside the gene matches: 10. The CDR3 protein is CASSRSGRGEQTQYF. DNA for the CDR3: TGTGCCAGCAGCCGAAGCGGGAGGGGCGAACAGACCCAGTACTTC.

This clone was counted a few times. The chain links TRBV6-1 to TRBJ2-5; 10 bases are a match to TRBD2. Trimming at V came to 4 bases and at J to 2 bases, leaving 4 bases not matched to a gene. This CDR3 has 15 amino acids. Germline CDR1 is MNHNS and CDR2 is SASEGT. The CDR3: CASSVLAGAQETQYF. CDR3 DNA: TGTGCCAGCAGTGTGCTAGCGGGAGCTCAAGAGACCCAGTACTTC.

The chain joins TRBV6-6 to TRBJ2-3; 9 nucleotides agree with TRBD2. The CDR3 is 14 residues long. Germline loops: CDR1 MNHNY, CDR2 SVGAGI (reference sequence). The junction had 7 bases not matched to a gene; V was cut back by 6 bases and J by 6 bases. This CDR3 is CASRIAGVGDTQYF. Here the CDR3 DNA reads TGTGCCAGCAGGATAGCGGGAGTTGGTGATACGCAGTATTTT.

Only a few counts were recorded for this clone. The chain is built from TRBV29-1 and TRBJ1-1; TRBD1 matches 11 bases. Germline CDR1 reads SQVTM; CDR2 reads ANQGSEA. The CDR3 is made up of 14 amino acids. J lost 5 bases, V lost 7 bases, and 9 bases had no gene match. CDR3 in amino acids: CSAGQGARATEAFF. The CDR3 DNA reads TGCAGCGCTGGACAGGGGGCGAGGGCGACTGAAGCTTTCTTT.

The gene calls are TRBV5-1 and TRBJ2-3; D uncertain. Germline values: CDR1 SGHRS, CDR2 YFSETQ. The V end lost 2 bases, the J end lost 4 bases, and 17 bases lay between the germline ends. The CDR3 sequence is 16 residues long. The CDR3: CASSLKKTSAADTQYF. CDR3 coding DNA: TGCGCCAGCAGCTTAAAGAAAACCTCGGCGGCAGATACGCAGTATTTT. The full variable domain, with the rest looked up from reference TRBV5-1 and TRBJ2-3, is KAGVTQTPRYLIKTRGQQVTLSCSPISGHRSVSWYQQTPGQGLQFLFEYFSETQRNKGNFPGRFSGRQFSNSRSEMNVSTLELGDSALYLCASSLKKTSAADTQYFGPGTRLTVL.

This clone was picked up a small number of times. V is TRBV11-1 and J is TRBJ2-1, with D possibly TRBD2 on 5 matching bases. Per germline, CDR1 SGHAT and CDR2 FQDESV (reference sequence). This CDR3 is 13 amino acids long. Trimming took off 5 bases at V and 4 bases at J, with 9 bases between the two ends. The CDR3 here is CASSPPGYNEQFF. In DNA, the CDR3 is TGTGCCAGCAGCCCGCCGGGGTACAATGAGCAGTTCTTC.

The genes are TRBV5-6 and TRBJ2-2; D call uncertain. Trimming removed 2 bases at V and 4 bases at J, with 6 bases between. The CDR3 runs to 13 residues. The germline V gene encodes CDR1 SGHDT and CDR2 YYEEEE. CDR3 in DNA: TGTGCCAGCAGCTTCCAAGCCACCGGGGAGCTGTTTTTT. It is translated as CASSFQATGELFF.

This clone has more than one count but fewer than ten. The rearrangement links TRBV27 to TRBJ2-5; a possible D gene is TRBD2 (6 bases). Trimming took 9 bases from V and 6 from J, leaving 11 bases between them. Germline loops: CDR1 MNHEY, CDR2 SMNVEV (reference sequence). The CDR3 length is 11 residues. The DNA of the CDR3 is TGTGCCAGGGAGGGGAGACAGACCCAGTACTTC. This translates into CAREGRQTQYF.

The chain joins TRBV28 to TRBJ2-7; 7 bases line up with TRBD1. This CDR3 region has 15 residues. Germline assignment: CDR1 MDHEN and CDR2 SYDVKM. The V and J ends lost 5 bases and 2 bases, in that order; junction bases with no gene match: 9. CDR3 DNA: TGTGCCAGCAGTATAACCGGGACAGCTACCTACGAGCAGTACTTC. Translation: CASSITGTATYEQYF.

J is TRBJ2-5 and V is TRBV28; 10 bases line up with TRBD1. CDR1 and CDR2 from the germline V gene are MDHEN and SYDVKM. Trimming took 3 bases from V and 2 from J; bases not matched to a gene: 24. This CDR3 is 22 amino acids long. The CDR3 here is CASSFPSKPTGGTLHRQETQYF. The CDR3 nucleotides are TGTGCCAGCAGTTTCCCCTCAAAACCGACAGGGGGCACCCTCCATCGGCAAGAGACCCAGTACTTC.

The chain has TRBV28 and TRBJ2-7, with TRBD2 as a possible D gene (7 bases). V was shortened by 6 bases and J by 2 bases, with 14 bases between the two germline ends. Germline V gene lookup returns CDR1 MDHEN and CDR2 SYDVKM. The CDR3 is made up of 14 amino acids. The CDR3 region has the DNA TGTGCCAGCAGAAACAGGGAGGGGACCTACGAGCAGTACTTC. This encodes CASRNREGTYEQYF.

This clone was detected only once. V gene TRBV5-1 combines with J gene TRBJ1-1, with unresolved D. This CDR3 region has 15 residues. V was pared by 0 bases and J by 6 bases, with 15 bases between. Germline lookup yields CDR1 SGHRS and CDR2 YFSETQ. In DNA form, the CDR3 reads TGCGCCAGCAGCTTGGGTGGGCACCCGGTGGCTGAAGCTTTCTTT. Its translation is CASSLGGHPVAEAFF.

The chain uses TRBV29-1 and TRBJ2-7, with D possibly TRBD2 on 6 matching bases. Germline V CDR1 and CDR2: SQVTM, ANQGSEA. The CDR3 is 12 amino acids. V lost 4 bases and J 3 bases, leaving 10 bases between the germline ends. The CDR3 DNA reads TGCAGCGTTGGAATCGGGGGCTACGAGCAGTACTTC. Protein sequence: CSVGIGGYEQYF.